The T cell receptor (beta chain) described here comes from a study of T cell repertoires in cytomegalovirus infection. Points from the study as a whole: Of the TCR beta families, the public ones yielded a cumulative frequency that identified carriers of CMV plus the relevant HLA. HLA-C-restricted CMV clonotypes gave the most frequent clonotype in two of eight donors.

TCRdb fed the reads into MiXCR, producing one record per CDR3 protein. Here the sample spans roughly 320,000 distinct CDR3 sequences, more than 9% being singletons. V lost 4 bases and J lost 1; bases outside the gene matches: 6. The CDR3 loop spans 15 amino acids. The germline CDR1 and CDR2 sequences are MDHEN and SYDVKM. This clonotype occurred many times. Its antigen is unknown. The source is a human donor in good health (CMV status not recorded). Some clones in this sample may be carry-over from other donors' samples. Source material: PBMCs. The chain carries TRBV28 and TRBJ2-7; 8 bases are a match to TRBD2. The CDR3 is CASSSLAAPSYEQYF. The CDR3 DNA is TGTGCCAGCAGTTCACTAGCGGCGCCGTCCTACGAGCAGTACTTC. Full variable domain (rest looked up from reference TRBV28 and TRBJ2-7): DVKVTQSSRYLVKRTGEKVFLECVQDMDHENMFWYRQDPGLGLRLIYFSYDVKMKEKGDIPEGYSVSREKKERFSLILESASTNQTSMYLCASSSLAAPSYEQYFGPGTRLTVT.